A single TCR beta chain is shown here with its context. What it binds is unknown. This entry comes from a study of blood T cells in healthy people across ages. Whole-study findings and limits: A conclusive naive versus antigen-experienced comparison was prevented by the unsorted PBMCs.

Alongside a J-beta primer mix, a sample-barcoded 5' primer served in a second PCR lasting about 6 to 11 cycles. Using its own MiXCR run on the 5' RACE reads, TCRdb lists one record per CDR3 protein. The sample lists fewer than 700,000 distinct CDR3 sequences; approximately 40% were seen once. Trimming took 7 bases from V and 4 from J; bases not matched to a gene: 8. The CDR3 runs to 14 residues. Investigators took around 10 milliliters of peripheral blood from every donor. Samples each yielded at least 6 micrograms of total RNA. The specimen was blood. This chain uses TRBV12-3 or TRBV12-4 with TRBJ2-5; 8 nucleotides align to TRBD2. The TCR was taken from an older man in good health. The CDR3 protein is CASNIAGSRETQYF. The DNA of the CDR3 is TGTGCCAGCAATATAGCGGGAAGTCGAGAGACCCAGTACTTC.